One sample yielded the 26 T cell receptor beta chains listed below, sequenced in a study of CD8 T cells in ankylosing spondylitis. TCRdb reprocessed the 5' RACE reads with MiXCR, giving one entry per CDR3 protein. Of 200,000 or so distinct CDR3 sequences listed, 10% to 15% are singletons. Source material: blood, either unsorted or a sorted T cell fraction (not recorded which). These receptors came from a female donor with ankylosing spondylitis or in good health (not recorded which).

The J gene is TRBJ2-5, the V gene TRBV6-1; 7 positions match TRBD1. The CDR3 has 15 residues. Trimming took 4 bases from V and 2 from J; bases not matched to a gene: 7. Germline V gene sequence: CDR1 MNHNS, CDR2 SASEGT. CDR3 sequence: CASSVGPGQQETQYF. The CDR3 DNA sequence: TGTGCCAGCAGTGTAGGCCCGGGACAGCAAGAGACCCAGTACTTC.

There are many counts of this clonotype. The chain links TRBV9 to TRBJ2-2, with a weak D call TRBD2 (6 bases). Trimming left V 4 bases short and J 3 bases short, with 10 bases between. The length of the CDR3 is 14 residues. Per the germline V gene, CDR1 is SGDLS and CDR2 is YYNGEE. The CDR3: CASSSSGDTGELFF. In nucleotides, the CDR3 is TGTGCCAGCAGCAGTAGCGGTGACACCGGGGAGCTGTTTTTT.

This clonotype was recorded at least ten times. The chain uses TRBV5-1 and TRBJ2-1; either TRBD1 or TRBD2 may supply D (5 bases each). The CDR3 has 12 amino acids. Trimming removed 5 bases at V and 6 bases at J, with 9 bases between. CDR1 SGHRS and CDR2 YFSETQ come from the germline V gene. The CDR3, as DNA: TGCGCCAGCAGACGGGACCTCAATGAGCAGTTCTTC. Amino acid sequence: CASRRDLNEQFF.

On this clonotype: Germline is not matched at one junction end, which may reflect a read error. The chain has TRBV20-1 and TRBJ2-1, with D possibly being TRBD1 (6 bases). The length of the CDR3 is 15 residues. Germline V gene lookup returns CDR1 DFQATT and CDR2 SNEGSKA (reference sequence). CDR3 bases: TGCAGTGCCCGGGACACTAGGTCGCCCTACAATAAGCAGTTCTTC. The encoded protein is CSARDTRSPYNKQFF.

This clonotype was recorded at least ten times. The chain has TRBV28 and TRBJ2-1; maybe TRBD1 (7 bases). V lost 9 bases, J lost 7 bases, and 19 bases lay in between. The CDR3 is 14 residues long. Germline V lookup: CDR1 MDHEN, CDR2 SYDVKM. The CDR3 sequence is CASHQGGLGNEQFF. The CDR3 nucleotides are TGTGCCAGTCACCAGGGGGGCCTCGGGAATGAGCAGTTCTTC.

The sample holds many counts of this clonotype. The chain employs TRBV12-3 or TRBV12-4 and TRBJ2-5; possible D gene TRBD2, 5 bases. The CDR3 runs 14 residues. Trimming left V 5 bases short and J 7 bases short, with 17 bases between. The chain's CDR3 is CASSPRRARGTQYF. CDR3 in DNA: TGTGCCAGCAGTCCTAGGCGGGCTAGAGGGACCCAGTACTTC.

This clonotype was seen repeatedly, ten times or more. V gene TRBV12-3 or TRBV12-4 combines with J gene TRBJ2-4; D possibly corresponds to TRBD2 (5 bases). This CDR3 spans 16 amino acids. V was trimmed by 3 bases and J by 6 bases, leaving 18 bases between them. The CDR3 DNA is TGTGCCAGCAGTTTTGTTGGGGAGCCCCTCGGAAACATTCAGTACTTC. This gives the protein CASSFVGEPLGNIQYF.

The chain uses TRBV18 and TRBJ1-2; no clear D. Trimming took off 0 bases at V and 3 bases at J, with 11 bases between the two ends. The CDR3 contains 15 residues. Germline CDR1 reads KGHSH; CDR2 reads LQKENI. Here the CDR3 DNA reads TGTGCCAGCTCACCACCCACCGAGGGCGACTATGGCTACACCTTC. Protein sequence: CASSPPTEGDYGYTF.

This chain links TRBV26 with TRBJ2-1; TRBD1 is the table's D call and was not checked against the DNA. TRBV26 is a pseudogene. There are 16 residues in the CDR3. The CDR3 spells CASIGPGGLGMDEQFF. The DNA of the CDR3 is TGTGCCAGTATCGGGCCAGGAGGTCTAGGCATGGATGAGCAGTTCTTC.

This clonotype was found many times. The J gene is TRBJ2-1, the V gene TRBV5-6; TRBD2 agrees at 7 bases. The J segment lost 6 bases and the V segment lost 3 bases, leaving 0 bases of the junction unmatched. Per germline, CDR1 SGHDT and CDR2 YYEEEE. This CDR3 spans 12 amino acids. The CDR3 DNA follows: TGTGCCAGCAGCTGGGGGGGCAATGAGCAGTTCTTC. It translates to CASSWGGNEQFF.

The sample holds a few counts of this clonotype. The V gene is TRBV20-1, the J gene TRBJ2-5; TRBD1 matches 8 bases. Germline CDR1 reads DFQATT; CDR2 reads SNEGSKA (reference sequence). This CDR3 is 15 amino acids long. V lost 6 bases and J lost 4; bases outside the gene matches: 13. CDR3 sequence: CSAQRAETGAETQYF. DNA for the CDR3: TGCAGTGCCCAGAGGGCCGAGACAGGGGCAGAGACCCAGTACTTC.

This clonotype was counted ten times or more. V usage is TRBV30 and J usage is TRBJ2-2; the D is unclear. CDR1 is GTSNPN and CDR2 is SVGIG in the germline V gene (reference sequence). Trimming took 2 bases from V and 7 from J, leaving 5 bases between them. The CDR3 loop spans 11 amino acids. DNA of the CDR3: TGTGCCTGGAGTTGGGTCGGGGAGCTGTTTTTT. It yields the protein CAWSWVGELFF.

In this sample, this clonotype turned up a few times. The CDR3 loop reads CASSGSGSPYNEQFF. The DNA of the CDR3 is TGTGCCAGCAGTGGGAGCGGGAGCCCTTACAATGAGCAGTTCTTC. The J gene is TRBJ2-1, the V gene TRBV2, with 8 positions matching TRBD2. J lost 4 bases, V lost 4 bases, and 6 bases had no gene match. This CDR3 region has 15 residues. The germline CDR1 and CDR2 sequences are SNHLY and FYNNEI.

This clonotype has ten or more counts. The CDR3 loop is CASRPGQGAHGEQYF. The CDR3 DNA is TGTGCCAGCAGACCCGGACAGGGGGCGCACGGCGAGCAGTACTTC. The chain links TRBV6-2 or TRBV6-3 to TRBJ2-7, with 11 nucleotides matching TRBD1. This CDR3 spans 15 amino acids. The germline CDR1 and CDR2 sequences are MNHEY and SVGEGT. Trimming cost V 6 bases and J 6 bases; bases outside gene matches: 10.

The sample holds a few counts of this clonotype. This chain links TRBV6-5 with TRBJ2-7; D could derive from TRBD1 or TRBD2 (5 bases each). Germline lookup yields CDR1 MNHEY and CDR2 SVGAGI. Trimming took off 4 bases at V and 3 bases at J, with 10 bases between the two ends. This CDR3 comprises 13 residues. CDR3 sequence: CASSFRDGYEQYF. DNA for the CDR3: TGTGCCAGCAGTTTCCGGGACGGCTACGAGCAGTACTTC.

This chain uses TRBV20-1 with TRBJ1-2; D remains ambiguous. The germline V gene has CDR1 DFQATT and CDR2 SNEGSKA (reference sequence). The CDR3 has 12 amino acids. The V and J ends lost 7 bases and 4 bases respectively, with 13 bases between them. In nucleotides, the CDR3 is TGCAGTGTTCGACGGGAGGTCTATGGCTACACCTTC. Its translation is CSVRREVYGYTF.

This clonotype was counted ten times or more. The chain's CDR3 is CASSLEMSGADTQYF. CDR3 nucleotides: TGCGCCAGCAGCTTAGAAATGTCGGGAGCGGATACGCAGTATTTT. The chain joins TRBV5-1 to TRBJ2-3; weak D call: TRBD2 (6 bases). V was pared by 2 bases and J by 6 bases, with 16 bases between. This CDR3 comprises 15 residues. Germline assignment: CDR1 SGHRS and CDR2 YFSETQ.

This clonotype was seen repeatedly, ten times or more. CDR3: CASSLTGNEKLFF. CDR3 DNA: TGTGCCAGCAGTTTAACAGGGAATGAAAAACTGTTTTTT. The chain uses TRBV12-3 or TRBV12-4 and TRBJ1-4; possible D gene TRBD1, 6 bases. The CDR3 is 13 amino acids. V shed 2 bases and J shed 5 bases, with 6 bases lying between them.

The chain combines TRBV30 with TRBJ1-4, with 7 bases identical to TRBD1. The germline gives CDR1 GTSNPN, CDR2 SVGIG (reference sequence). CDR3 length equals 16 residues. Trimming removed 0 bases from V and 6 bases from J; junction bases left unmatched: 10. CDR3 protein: CAWSVPWAGGDEKLFF. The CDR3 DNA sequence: TGTGCCTGGAGTGTACCCTGGGCAGGGGGGGATGAAAAACTGTTTTTT.

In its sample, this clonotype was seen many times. DNA for the CDR3: TGTGCCAGCAGTGCCGACAGGACCCCAACGGGGGAGCAGTACTTC. Its protein is CASSADRTPTGEQYF. The chain links TRBV2 to TRBJ2-7, with D perhaps matching TRBD1 (6 bases). V shed 4 bases and J shed 7 bases, with 20 bases lying between them. CDR1 is SNHLY and CDR2 is FYNNEI in the germline V gene. The CDR3 is 15 amino acids.

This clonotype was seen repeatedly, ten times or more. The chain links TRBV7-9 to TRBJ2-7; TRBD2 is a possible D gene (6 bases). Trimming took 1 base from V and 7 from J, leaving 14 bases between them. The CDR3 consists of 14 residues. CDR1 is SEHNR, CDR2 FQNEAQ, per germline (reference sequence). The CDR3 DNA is TGTGCCAGCAGCTTAGGACTAGAATCTTGGGAGCAGTACTTC. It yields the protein CASSLGLESWEQYF.

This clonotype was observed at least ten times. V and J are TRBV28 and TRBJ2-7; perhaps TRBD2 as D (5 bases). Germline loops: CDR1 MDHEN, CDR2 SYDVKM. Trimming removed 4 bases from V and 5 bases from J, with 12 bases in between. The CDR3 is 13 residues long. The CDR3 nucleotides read TGTGCCAGCAGTTGGAGGCTTAGGGACGAGCAGTACTTC. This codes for CASSWRLRDEQYF.

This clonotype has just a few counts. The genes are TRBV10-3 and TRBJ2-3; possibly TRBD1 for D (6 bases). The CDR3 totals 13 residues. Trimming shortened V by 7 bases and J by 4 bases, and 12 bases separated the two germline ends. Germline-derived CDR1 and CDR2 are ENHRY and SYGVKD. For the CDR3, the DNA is TGTGCCATCAACCAGGGGACCGCAGATACGCAGTATTTT. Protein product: CAINQGTADTQYF.

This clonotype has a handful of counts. CDR3 sequence (DNA): TGTGCCAGCAGCCAAGAAGGGACAGCAAAATACGAGCAGTACTTC. It codes for CASSQEGTAKYEQYF. The chain is built from TRBV4-2 and TRBJ2-7, with 7 positions matching TRBD1. Germline CDR1 reads LGHNA; CDR2 reads YNFKEQ. There are 15 residues in the CDR3. The junction had 6 bases not matched to a gene; V was cut back by 0 bases and J by 4 bases.

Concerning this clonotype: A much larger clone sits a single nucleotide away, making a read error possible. CDR3 residues: CSAFQLAGDTQYF. CDR3 nucleotides: TGCAGTGCTTTCCAACTCGCGGGCGATACGCAGTATTTT. The chain couples TRBV20-1 to TRBJ2-3, with D tentatively TRBD2 (5 bases). The germline gives CDR1 DFQATT, CDR2 SNEGSKA (reference sequence). The ends were cut back, 5 bases at V and 6 bases at J, with 15 bases in the middle. The CDR3 sequence is 13 residues long.

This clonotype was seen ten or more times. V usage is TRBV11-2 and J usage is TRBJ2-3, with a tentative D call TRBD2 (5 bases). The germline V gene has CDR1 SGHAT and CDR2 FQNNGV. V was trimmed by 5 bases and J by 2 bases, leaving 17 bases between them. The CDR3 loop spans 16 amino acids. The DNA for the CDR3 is TGTGCCAGCAGCGAGAAGCCAGCGGTGCTCACAGATACGCAGTATTTT. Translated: CASSEKPAVLTDTQYF.